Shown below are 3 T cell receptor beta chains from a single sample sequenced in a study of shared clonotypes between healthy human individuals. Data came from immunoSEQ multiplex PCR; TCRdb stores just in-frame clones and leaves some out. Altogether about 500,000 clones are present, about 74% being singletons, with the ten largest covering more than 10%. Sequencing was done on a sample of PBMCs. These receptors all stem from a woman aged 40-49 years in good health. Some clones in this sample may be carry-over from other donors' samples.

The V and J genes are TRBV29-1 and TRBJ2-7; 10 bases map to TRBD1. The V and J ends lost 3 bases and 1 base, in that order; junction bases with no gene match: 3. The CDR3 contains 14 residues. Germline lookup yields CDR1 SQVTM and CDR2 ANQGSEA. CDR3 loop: CSVDPGQGSYEQYF. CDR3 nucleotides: TGCAGCGTTGATCCGGGACAGGGGTCCTACGAGCAGTACTTC.

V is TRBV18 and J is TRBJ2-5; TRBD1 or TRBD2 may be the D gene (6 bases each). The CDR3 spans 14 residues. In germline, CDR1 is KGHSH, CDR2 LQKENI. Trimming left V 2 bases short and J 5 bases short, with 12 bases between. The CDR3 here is CASSPYGGPETQYF. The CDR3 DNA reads TGTGCCAGCTCACCATATGGGGGGCCGGAGACCCAGTACTTC.

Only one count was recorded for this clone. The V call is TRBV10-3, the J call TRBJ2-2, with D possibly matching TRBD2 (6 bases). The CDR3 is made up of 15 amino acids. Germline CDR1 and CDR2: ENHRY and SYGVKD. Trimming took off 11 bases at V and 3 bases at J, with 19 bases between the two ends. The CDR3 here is CASAFLSGDTGELFF. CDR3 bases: TGTGCCTCCGCCTTTTTGTCGGGAGACACCGGGGAGCTGTTTTTT.